Given below is one T cell receptor beta chain in context. Its specificity is unknown. The method was immunoSEQ multiplex PCR; TCRdb's version includes in-frame clones alone and lacks a portion of them. The profile covers about 110,000 clones, with approximately 86% appearing a single time and 5.5% to 8% taken by the ten largest. Trimming cost V 4 bases and J 5 bases, with 14 bases left between them. CDR1 MNHGY and CDR2 SVAAGI come from the germline V gene. CDR3 size: 14 residues. The data were taken from a study of T cell responses to AZD1222 COVID-19 vaccine. Broader study findings: Following two doses of AZD1222, Spike-specific TCR breadth and depth rose. Sampling captured repertoires only after the peak T cell response. The donor group comprised mostly white British people and more females; the analysis possibly underestimated clonal diversity.

This rearrangement joins TRBV6-9 to TRBJ1-1, with D possibly TRBD1 on 5 matching bases. The material was peripheral blood, obtained on day 0 of AZD1222 vaccination. This clonotype originated in an adult in good health. CDR3 sequence (DNA): TGTGCCAGCAGTTTGACAGTACGTAGGACTGAAGCTTTCTTT. This translates into CASSLTVRRTEAFF.